A few counts support the clone carrying this TCR beta chain. These data come from a study of Ad26.COV2.S vaccination and SARS-CoV-2 variants. Germline CDR1 is SGHTA and CDR2 is FQGNSA. The CDR3 loop spans 16 amino acids. V dropped 5 bases and J dropped 5; count of bases not matched to a gene: 7. As to treatment: approximately 18 received Ad26.COV2.S at low or high dose, single or two shots; about 5 received placebo; per-sample allocation not given. Repertoires come from day 63 after the first vaccine or placebo injection. Libraries were prepared by immunoSEQ multiplex PCR; TCRdb keeps only in-frame clonotypes and omits some of them. This sample has around 320,000 clones; around 90% occur once, and the top ten carry more than 3%.

This TCR came from a person between 18 and 65 years old who received the Ad26.COV2.S COVID-19 vaccine or a placebo. The chain has TRBV7-2 and TRBJ2-3; 13 positions match TRBD2. The starting material was peripheral blood, obtained in a trial of Ad26.COV2.S vaccine versus placebo. The CDR3 here is CASSETSGGARDTQYF. Written as DNA, the CDR3 is TGTGCCAGCAGCGAAACTAGCGGGGGGGCAAGAGATACGCAGTATTTT.